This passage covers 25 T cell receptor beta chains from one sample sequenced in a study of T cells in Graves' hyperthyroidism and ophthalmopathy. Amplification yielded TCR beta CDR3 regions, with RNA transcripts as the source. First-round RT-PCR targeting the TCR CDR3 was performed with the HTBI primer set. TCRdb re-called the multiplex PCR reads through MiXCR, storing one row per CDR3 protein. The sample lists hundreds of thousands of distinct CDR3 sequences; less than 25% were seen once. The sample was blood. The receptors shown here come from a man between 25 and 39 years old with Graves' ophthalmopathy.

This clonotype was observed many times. The CDR3: CASSFRGGSGELFF. The CDR3 bases are TGTGCCAGCAGCTTCAGGGGGGGCAGCGGGGAGCTGTTTTTT. This chain joins TRBV11-2 and TRBJ2-2; D possibly matches TRBD1 or TRBD2 (7 bases each). V was pared by 3 bases and J by 7 bases, with 12 bases between. Germline V gives CDR1 SGHAT, CDR2 FQNNGV. CDR3 length: 14 residues.

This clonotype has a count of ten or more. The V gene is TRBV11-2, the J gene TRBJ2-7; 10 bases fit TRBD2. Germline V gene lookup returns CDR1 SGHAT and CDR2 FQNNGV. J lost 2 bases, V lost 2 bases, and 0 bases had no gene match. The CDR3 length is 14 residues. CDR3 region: CASSLLAGAYEQYF. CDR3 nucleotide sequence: TGTGCCAGCAGCTTACTAGCGGGGGCCTACGAGCAGTACTTC.

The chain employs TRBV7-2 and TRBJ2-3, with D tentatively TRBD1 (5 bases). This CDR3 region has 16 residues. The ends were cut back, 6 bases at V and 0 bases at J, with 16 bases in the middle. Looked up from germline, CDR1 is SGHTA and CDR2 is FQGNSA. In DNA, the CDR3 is TGTGCCAGCAGACTGACAGCCCAATCTAGCACAGATACGCAGTATTTT. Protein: CASRLTAQSSTDTQYF.

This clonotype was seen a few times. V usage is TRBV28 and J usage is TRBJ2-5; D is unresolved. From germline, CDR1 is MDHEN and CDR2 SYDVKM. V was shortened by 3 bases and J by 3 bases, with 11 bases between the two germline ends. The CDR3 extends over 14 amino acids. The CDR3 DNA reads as TGTGCCAGCAGTTTTTACGGCGATGAAGAGACCCAGTACTTC. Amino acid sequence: CASSFYGDEETQYF.

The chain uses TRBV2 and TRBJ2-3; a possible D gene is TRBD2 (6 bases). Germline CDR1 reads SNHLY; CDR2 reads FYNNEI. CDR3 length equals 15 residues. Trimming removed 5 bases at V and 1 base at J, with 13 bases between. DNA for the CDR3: TGTGCCAGCAGTCCGTTCGCTAGCGGCACAGATACGCAGTATTTT. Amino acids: CASSPFASGTDTQYF.

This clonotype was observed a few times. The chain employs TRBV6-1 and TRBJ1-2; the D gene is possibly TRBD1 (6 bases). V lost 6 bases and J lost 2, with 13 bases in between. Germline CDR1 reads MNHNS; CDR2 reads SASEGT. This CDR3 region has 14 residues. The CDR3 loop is CASREPQGNYGYTF. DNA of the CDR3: TGTGCCAGCAGGGAACCTCAGGGGAACTATGGCTACACCTTC.

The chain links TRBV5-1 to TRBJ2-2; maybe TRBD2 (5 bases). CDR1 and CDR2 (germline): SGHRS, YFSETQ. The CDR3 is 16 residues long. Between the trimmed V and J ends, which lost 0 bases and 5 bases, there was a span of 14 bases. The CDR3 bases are TGCGCCAGCAGCTTGGTGGCCGGGGATAGAACCGGGGAGCTGTTTTTT. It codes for CASSLVAGDRTGELFF.

This CDR3 reads CASSLRGGGGELFF. The CDR3 nucleotides read TGTGCCAGCAGTTTAAGGGGGGGGGGCGGGGAGCTGTTTTTT. The chain couples TRBV27 to TRBJ2-2, with D perhaps TRBD2 (7 bases). The V end was cut by 2 bases, the J end by 7 bases, with 11 bases between. Germline values: CDR1 MNHEY, CDR2 SMNVEV (reference sequence). CDR3 length: 14 residues.

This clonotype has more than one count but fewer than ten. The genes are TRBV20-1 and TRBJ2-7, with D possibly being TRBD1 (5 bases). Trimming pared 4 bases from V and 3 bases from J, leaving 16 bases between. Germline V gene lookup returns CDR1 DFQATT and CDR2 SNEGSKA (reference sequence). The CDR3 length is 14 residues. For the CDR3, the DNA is TGCAGTGCTACAGACAGCACGGTATACTACGAGCAGTACTTC. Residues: CSATDSTVYYEQYF.

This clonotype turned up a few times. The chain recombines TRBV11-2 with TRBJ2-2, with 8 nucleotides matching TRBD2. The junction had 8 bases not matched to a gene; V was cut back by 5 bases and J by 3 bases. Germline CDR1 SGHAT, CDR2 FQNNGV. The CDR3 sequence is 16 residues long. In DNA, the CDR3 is TGTGCCAGCAGCATCCCCCGACTAGCGCACACCGGGGAGCTGTTTTTT. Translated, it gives CASSIPRLAHTGELFF.

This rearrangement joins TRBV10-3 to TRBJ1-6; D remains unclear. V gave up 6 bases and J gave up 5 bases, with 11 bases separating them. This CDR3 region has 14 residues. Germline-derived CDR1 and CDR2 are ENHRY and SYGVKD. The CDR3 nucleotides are TGTGCCATCAGGGACCTACCCGATAATTCACCCCTCCACTTT. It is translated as CAIRDLPDNSPLHF.

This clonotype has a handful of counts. CDR3: CASSLLGSSYNSPLHF. Written as DNA, the CDR3 is TGTGCCAGCAGTTTATTGGGGAGCTCCTATAATTCACCCCTCCACTTT. The chain couples TRBV27 to TRBJ1-6; no clear D gene. Germline V gene lookup returns CDR1 MNHEY and CDR2 SMNVEV (reference sequence). Trimming stripped 1 base from V and 0 bases from J, with 7 bases between. The CDR3 consists of 16 residues.

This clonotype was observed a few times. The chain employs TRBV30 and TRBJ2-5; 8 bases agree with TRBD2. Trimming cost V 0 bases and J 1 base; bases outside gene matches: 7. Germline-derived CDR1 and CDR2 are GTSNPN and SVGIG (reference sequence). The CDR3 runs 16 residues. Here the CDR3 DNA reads TGTGCCTGGAGTGTTCAGCTAGCGGGCGGCCAAGAGACCCAGTACTTC. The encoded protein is CAWSVQLAGGQETQYF. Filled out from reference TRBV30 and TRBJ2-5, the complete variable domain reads SQTIHQWPATLVQPVGSPLSLECTVEGTSNPNLYWYRQAAGRGLQLLFYSVGIGQISSEVPQNLSASRPQDRQFILSSKKLLLSDSGFYLCAWSVQLAGGQETQYFGPGTRLLVL.

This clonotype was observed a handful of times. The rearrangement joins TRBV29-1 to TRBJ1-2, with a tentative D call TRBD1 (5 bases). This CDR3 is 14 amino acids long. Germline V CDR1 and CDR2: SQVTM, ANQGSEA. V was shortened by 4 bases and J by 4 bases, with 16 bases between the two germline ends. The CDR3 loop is CSVVPPGPPYGYTF. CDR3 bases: TGCAGCGTTGTGCCCCCAGGGCCCCCCTATGGCTACACCTTC.

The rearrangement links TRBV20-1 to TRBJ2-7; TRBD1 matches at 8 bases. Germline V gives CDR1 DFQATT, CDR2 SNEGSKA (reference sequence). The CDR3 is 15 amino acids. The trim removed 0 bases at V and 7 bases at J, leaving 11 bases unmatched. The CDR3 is CSARDPGQGFGEQYF. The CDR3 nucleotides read TGCAGTGCTAGAGATCCTGGACAGGGATTCGGAGAGCAGTACTTC.

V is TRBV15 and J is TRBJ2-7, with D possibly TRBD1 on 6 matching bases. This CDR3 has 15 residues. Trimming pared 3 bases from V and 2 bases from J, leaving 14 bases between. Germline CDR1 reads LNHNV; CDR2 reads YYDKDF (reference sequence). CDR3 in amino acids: CATSRPGTSAYEQYF. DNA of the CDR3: TGTGCCACCAGCAGGCCCGGGACATCGGCCTACGAGCAGTACTTC.

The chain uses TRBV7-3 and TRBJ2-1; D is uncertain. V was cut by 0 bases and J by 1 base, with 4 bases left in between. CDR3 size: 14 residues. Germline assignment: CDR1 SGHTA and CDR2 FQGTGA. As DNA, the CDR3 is TGTGCCAGCAGCTTAACGGAATCCTACAATGAGCAGTTCTTC. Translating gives CASSLTESYNEQFF.

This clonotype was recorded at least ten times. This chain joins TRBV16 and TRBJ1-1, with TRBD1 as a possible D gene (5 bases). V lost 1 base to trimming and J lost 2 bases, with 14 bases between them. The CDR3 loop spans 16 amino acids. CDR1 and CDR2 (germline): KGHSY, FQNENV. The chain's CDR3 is CASSQFNQGSNTEAFF. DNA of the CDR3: TGTGCCAGCAGCCAATTTAACCAGGGTAGCAACACTGAAGCTTTCTTT.

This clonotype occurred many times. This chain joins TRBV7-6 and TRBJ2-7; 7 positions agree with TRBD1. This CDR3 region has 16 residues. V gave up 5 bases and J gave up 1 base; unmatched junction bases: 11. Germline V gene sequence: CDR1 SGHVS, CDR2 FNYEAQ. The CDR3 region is CASSNPPTGRSYEQYF. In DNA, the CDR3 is TGTGCCAGCAGCAATCCCCCGACAGGGAGATCCTACGAGCAGTACTTC.

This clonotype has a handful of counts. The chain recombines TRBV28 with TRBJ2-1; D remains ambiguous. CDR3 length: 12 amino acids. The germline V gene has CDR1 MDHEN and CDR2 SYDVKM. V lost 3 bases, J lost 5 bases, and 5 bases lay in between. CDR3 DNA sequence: TGTGCCAGCAGTTTTCATGACAATGAGCAGTTCTTC. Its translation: CASSFHDNEQFF.

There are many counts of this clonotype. The CDR3 reads CASSGSQGRTDTQYF. The DNA of the CDR3 is TGTGCCAGCAGTGGGTCTCAGGGAAGAACAGATACGCAGTATTTT. V is TRBV2 and J is TRBJ2-3, with D maybe TRBD1 (5 bases). Trimming removed 4 bases from V and 3 bases from J, with 14 bases in between. The CDR3 covers 15 residues. CDR1 is SNHLY, CDR2 FYNNEI, per germline.

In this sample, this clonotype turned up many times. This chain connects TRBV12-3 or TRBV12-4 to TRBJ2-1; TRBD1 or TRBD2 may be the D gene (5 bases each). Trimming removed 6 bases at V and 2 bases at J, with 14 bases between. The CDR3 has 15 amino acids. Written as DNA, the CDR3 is TGTGCCAGCAGCCCTCTAGGGACCACCTACAATGAGCAGTTCTTC. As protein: CASSPLGTTYNEQFF.

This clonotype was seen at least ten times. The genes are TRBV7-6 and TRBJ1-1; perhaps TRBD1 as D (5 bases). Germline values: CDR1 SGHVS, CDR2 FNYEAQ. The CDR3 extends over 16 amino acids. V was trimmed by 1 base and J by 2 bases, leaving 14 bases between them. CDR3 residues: CASSLGGRTTNTEAFF. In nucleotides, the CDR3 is TGTGCCAGCAGCTTAGGGGGACGGACGACTAACACTGAAGCTTTCTTT. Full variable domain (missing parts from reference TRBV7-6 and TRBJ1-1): GAGVSQSPRYKVTKRGQDVALRCDPISGHVSLYWYRQALGQGPEFLTYFNYEAQQDKSGLPNDRFSAERPEGSISTLTIQRTEQRDSAMYRCASSLGGRTTNTEAFFGQGTRLTVV.

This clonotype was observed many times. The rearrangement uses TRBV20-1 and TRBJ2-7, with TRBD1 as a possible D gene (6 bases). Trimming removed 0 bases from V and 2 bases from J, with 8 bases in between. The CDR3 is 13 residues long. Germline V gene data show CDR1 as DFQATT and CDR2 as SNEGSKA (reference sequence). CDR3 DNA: TGCAGTGCTAGAGAGACAGGAACCTACGAGCAGTACTTC. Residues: CSARETGTYEQYF.

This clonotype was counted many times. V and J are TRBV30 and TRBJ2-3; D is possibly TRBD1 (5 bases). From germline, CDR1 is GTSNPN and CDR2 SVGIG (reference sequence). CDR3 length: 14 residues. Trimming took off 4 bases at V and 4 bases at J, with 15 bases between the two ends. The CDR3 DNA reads TGTGCCTGGAAAGGGGCATTGATGGCAGATACGCAGTATTTT. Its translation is CAWKGALMADTQYF.